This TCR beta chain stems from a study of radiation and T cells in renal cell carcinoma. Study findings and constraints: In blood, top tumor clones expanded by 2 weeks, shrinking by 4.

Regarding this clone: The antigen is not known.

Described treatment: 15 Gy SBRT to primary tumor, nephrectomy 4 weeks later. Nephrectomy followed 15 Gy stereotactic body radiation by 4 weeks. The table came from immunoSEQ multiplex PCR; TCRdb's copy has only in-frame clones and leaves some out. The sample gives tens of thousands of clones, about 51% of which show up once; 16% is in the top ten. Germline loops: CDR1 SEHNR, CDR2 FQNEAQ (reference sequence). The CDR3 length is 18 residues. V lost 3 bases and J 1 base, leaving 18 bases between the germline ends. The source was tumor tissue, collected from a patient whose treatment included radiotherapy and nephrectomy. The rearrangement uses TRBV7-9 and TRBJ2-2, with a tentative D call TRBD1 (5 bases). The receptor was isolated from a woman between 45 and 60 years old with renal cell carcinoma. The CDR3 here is CASSFRPADRRNTGELFF. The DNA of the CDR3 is TGTGCCAGCAGCTTCCGACCCGCTGACAGAAGGAACACCGGGGAGCTGTTTTTT.